This is a list of T cell receptor beta chains from one sample in a study of T cells in pancreatic ductal adenocarcinoma. Measured with immunoSEQ multiplex PCR; TCRdb has only the in-frame clones, and not every one. The sample holds roughly 100,000 clones, about 95% seen once. Sequencing input: PBMCs. These receptors came from a human donor with pancreatic ductal adenocarcinoma. Each CDR3 is given without its conserved first and last residue.

V: TRBV5-4
CDR3: ASSLVGLEQY

V: TRBV28
CDR3: ASSKTSGAYQETQY

V: TRBV7-6
CDR3: ASSLAPDRYEQF

V: TRBV5-1
CDR3: ASRVTVNTEAF

V: TRBV30
CDR3: AWSVLFELPQF

V: TRBV18
CDR3: ASSPLGRNEQF

V: TRBV9
CDR3: ASSAGNIATQPQH

V: TRBV29-1
CDR3: SVALLAGGGEQY

V: TRBV7-2
CDR3: ASSLGLANTGELF

V: TRBV5-1
CDR3: ASRHSGEYV

V: TRBV6-6
CDR3: ASSYSSEQY

V: TRBV5-8
CDR3: ASSPGVVYEQY

V: TRBV5-1
CDR3: ASSLMGAEGETQY

V: TRBV6-6
CDR3: ASSDRGGGNYGYT

V: TRBV21-1
CDR3: ASSKEGRTGGLTQY

V: TRBV4-1
CDR3: ASSQEAVAYNEQF

V: TRBV15
CDR3: ATSRNLDGTEAF

V: TRBV28
CDR3: ASSNAGGRQY

V: TRBV2
CDR3: ASSGLAVGDEQF

V: TRBV11-2
CDR3: ASSLGGAGGPRAY

V: TRBV25-1
CDR3: ASSEGTGWSTDTQY

V: TRBV28
CDR3: ASREGYYNYGYT

V: TRBV28
CDR3: ATPGTSGTGELF

V: TRBV6-5
CDR3: ASSSPGQLAVT

V: TRBV7-2
CDR3: ASSRPPGDEQY

V: TRBV5-4
CDR3: ASSPEAVAYRDTQY

V: TRBV28
CDR3: ASSLGGHQPQH

V: TRBV28
CDR3: ASIRGDYGYT

V: TRBV5-1
CDR3: ASSLGSTGPLGYT

V: TRBV19
CDR3: ASGVTGGFYEQY

V: TRBV18
CDR3: ASSPPGYPDTQY

V: TRBV30
CDR3: ARHGSSGDYGYT

V: TRBV7-2
CDR3: ASSPGVGSYTGELF

V: TRBV7-2
CDR3: ASSLALAREQF

V: TRBV7-2
CDR3: ASSRGHPYGYT

V: TRBV30
CDR3: AWSTSKQSSGNTIY

V: TRBV2
CDR3: ASSVTVTSYEQY

V: TRBV7-9
CDR3: ASRGGSDSSYNEQF

V: TRBV5-1
CDR3: ASSPGESHEKLF

V: TRBV28
CDR3: ASSLPDIGQETQY

V: TRBV28
CDR3: ASSFLGGQGAGEQY

V: TRBV29-1
CDR3: SVGPDRGEQF